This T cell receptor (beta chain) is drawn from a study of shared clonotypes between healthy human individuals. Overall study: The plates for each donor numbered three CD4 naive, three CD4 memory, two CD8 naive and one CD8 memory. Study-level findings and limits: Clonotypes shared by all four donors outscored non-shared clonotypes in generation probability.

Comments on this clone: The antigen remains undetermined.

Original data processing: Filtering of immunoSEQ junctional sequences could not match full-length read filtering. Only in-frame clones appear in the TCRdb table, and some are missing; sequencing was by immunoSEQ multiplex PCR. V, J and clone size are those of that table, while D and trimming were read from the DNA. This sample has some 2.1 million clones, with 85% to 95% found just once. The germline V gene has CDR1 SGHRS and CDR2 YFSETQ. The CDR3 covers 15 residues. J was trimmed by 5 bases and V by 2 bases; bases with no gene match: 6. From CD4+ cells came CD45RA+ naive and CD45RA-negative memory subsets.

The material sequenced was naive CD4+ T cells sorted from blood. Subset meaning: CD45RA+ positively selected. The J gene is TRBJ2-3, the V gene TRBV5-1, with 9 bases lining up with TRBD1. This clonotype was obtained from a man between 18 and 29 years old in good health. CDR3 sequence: CASSFTGQGKDTQYF. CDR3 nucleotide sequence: TGCGCCAGCAGCTTTACCGGACAGGGGAAAGATACGCAGTATTTT.